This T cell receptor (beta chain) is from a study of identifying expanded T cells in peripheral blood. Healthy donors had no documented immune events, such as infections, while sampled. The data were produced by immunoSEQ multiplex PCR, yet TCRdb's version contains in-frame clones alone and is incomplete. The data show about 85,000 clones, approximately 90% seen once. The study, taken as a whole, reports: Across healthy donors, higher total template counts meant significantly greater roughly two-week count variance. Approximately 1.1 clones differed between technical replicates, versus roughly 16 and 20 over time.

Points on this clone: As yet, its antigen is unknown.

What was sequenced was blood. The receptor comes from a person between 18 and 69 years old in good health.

The DNA for the CDR3 is TGTGCCAGCAGCTATTATAGCAATCAGCCCCAGCATTTT. Translation gives CASSYYSNQPQHF. V is TRBV7-8 and J is TRBJ1-5; no definite D call. This CDR3 has 13 residues. Germline assignment: CDR1 SGHVS and CDR2 FQNEAQ. The V end was cut by 4 bases, the J end by 0 bases, with 4 bases between.